This TCR beta chain originates from a study of control samples from healthy donors and cancer patients. Germline trimming cut 4 bases from V and 4 bases from J; bases unmatched to any gene: 5. Germline assignment: CDR1 MNHEY and CDR2 SMNVEV (reference sequence). This CDR3 comprises 15 residues. Profiling relied on immunoSEQ multiplex PCR, and the TCRdb table lists in-frame clones only, not all of them. The sample yields under 150,000 clones, approximately 92% seen once. The receptor was derived from a man aged 30 to 39 in good health. The rearrangement joins TRBV27 to TRBJ1-5; TRBD1 matches at 9 bases. Source material: blood. CDR3 nucleotides: TGTGCCAGCAGTTGGACAGGGGCTTCGAATCAGCCCCAGCATTTT. The encoded protein is CASSWTGASNQPQHF.